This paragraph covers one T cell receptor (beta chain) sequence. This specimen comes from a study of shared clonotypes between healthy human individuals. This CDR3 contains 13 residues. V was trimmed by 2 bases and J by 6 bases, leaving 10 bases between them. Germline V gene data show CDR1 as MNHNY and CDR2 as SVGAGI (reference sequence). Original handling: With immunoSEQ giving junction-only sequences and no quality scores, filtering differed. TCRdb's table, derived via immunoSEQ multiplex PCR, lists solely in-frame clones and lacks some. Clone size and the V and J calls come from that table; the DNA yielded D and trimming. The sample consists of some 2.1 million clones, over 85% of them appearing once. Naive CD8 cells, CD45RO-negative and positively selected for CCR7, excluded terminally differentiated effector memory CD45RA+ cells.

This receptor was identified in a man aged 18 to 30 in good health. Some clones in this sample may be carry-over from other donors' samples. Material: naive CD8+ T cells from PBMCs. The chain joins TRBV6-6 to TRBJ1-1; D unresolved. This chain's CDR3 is CASSYVGSAEAFF. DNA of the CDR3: TGTGCCAGCAGTTACGTAGGGTCGGCTGAAGCTTTCTTT.